This T cell receptor beta chain appears in the sequencing data of a study of blood T cells in healthy people across ages. Broader study findings: Relative to aged donors, long-lived donors carried more naive CD4+ cells and displayed higher diversity.

Next came a second PCR, run for roughly 6 to 11 cycles, which used a sample-barcoded 5' primer along with a J-beta primer mix. TCRdb re-analysed the 5' RACE reads in MiXCR, keeping a single row per CDR3 protein. The data show more than 900,000 distinct CDR3 sequences, with under 35% seen just once and more than 8.5% held by the top ten. This clonotype was seen a handful of times. The antigen is unknown. CDR1 is MNHNY, CDR2 SVGAGI, per germline (reference sequence). The CDR3 is made up of 15 amino acids. Between the trimmed V and J ends, which lost 6 bases and 0 bases, there was a span of 12 bases. This sample was shared with a second study, whose subject was T cells of mothers and their children.

The specimen sequenced was blood. The genes are TRBV6-6 and TRBJ1-5; D possibly corresponds to TRBD1 (5 bases). The clonotype comes from a middle-aged woman in good health. CDR3 loop: CASRSDRYSNQPQHF. The CDR3 DNA follows: TGTGCCAGCAGATCCGACAGATATAGCAATCAGCCCCAGCATTTT.